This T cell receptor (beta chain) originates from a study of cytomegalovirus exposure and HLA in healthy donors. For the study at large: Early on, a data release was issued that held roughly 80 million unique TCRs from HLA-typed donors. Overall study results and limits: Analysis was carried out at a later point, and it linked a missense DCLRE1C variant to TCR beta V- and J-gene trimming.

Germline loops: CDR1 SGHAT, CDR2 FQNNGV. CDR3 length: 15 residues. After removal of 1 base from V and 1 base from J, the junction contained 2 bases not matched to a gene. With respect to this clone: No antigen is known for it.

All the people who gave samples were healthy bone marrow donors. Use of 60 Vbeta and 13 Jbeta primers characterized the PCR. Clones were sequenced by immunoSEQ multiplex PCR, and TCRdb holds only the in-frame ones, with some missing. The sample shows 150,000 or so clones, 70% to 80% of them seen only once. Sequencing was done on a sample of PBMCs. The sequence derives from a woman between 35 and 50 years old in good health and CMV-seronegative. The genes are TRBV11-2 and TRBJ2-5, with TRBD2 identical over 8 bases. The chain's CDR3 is CASSLAGTSQETQYF. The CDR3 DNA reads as TGTGCCAGCAGCTTAGCAGGGACTAGCCAAGAGACCCAGTACTTC.